One and the same sample provided the 28 T cell receptor beta chains below, sequenced in a study of response to subunit inactivated influenza vaccine. One entry per CDR3 protein results from TCRdb running MiXCR on the RT-PCR reads. The data show about 310,000 distinct CDR3 sequences, approximately 20% seen once. The material sequenced was PBMCs from blood, taken less than 22 months after vaccination. All receptors derive from a man between 50 and 69 years old who received an inactivated influenza vaccine.

This clonotype was counted many times. The chain carries TRBV29-1 and TRBJ1-1; D unclear. This CDR3 is built from 13 residues. The V end was cut by 2 bases, the J end by 4 bases, with 11 bases between. Germline values: CDR1 SQVTM, CDR2 ANQGSEA. CDR3 loop: CSVESKLGTEAFF. CDR3 in DNA: TGCAGCGTTGAATCTAAGCTTGGCACTGAAGCTTTCTTT.

The V call is TRBV7-2, the J call TRBJ1-2; D perhaps matches TRBD1 (5 bases). The CDR3 runs 15 residues. The germline V gene encodes CDR1 SGHTA and CDR2 FQGNSA. Trimming stripped 5 bases from V and 2 bases from J, with 15 bases between. The CDR3: CASSTLEQENYGYTF. In DNA form, the CDR3 reads TGTGCCAGCAGCACCCTGGAACAGGAGAACTATGGCTACACCTTC.

This chain uses TRBV10-3 with TRBJ2-1, with 14 bases matching TRBD2. The CDR3 loop spans 19 amino acids. CDR1 and CDR2 from the germline V gene are ENHRY and SYGVKD. The V segment lost 0 bases and the J segment 5 bases; nucleotides outside the gene matches: 9. CDR3 coding DNA: TGTGCCATCAGTGAGTCGATCGCCTTGGGACTAGCGGGAGACAATGAGCAGTTCTTC. It specifies CAISESIALGLAGDNEQFF.

The chain is built from TRBV6-5 and TRBJ1-1, with D perhaps matching TRBD1 (6 bases). CDR3 length: 16 amino acids. The germline gives CDR1 MNHEY, CDR2 SVGAGI. V gave up 4 bases and J gave up 4 bases, with 19 bases separating them. The CDR3 DNA sequence: TGTGCCAGCAGTTTCAGTCTCACTATAGGGGGCACTGAAGCTTTCTTT. It specifies CASSFSLTIGGTEAFF.

This clonotype was observed a few times. V usage is TRBV6-2 or TRBV6-3 and J usage is TRBJ1-1; TRBD1 is a possible D gene (6 bases). Trimming cost V 1 base and J 6 bases, with 15 bases left between them. This CDR3 region has 15 residues. Looked up from germline, CDR1 is MNHEY and CDR2 is SVGEGT. In DNA form, the CDR3 reads TGTGCCAGCAGTTACTGGGGCAGGGGCGGTGCTGAAGCTTTCTTT. Its protein is CASSYWGRGGAEAFF.

V and J are TRBV15 and TRBJ2-7; D may be TRBD1 (6 bases). V lost 4 bases, J lost 4 bases, and 14 bases lay in between. The CDR3 consists of 14 residues. Germline V lookup: CDR1 LNHNV, CDR2 YYDKDF (reference sequence). CDR3 sequence reads: CATSTGTNDYEQYF. DNA for the CDR3: TGTGCCACCAGCACCGGGACAAACGATTACGAGCAGTACTTC.

The CDR3 DNA follows: TGTGCCATCAGTCCGGGACTAACGAAAGAGACCCAGTACTTC. It yields the protein CAISPGLTKETQYF. This sequence joins TRBV10-3 and TRBJ2-5, with 7 bases matching TRBD2. The CDR3 runs to 14 residues. Germline assignment: CDR1 ENHRY and CDR2 SYGVKD. After removal of 5 bases from V and 3 bases from J, the junction contained 6 bases not matched to a gene.

V is TRBV16 and J is TRBJ2-4; 12 bases line up with TRBD2. V lost 0 bases, J lost 0 bases, and 3 bases stayed unmatched. Germline V CDR1 and CDR2: KGHSY, FQNENV. This CDR3 region has 18 residues. The CDR3 here is CASSQSLAGGVAKNIQYF. The DNA for the CDR3 is TGTGCCAGCAGCCAATCACTAGCGGGAGGAGTAGCCAAAAACATTCAGTACTTC.

This clonotype was observed many times. The rearrangement joins TRBV28 to TRBJ2-7; D is undetermined. The CDR3 totals 11 residues. The germline gives CDR1 MDHEN, CDR2 SYDVKM. Trimming took 5 bases from V and 4 from J, leaving 6 bases between them. The CDR3 region has the DNA TGTGCCAGCAGTCCCCATTACGAGCAGTACTTC. It translates to CASSPHYEQYF. Combining the CDR3 with reference TRBV28 and TRBJ2-7 gives the whole variable domain DVKVTQSSRYLVKRTGEKVFLECVQDMDHENMFWYRQDPGLGLRLIYFSYDVKMKEKGDIPEGYSVSREKKERFSLILESASTNQTSMYLCASSPHYEQYFGPGTRLTVT.

This clonotype was seen a handful of times. The chain joins TRBV3-1 to TRBJ2-1, with D maybe TRBD2 (6 bases). The CDR3 totals 16 residues. Germline CDR1 LGHDT, CDR2 YNNKEL (reference sequence). Trimming took off 1 base at V and 9 bases at J, with 19 bases between the two ends. CDR3 coding DNA: TGTGCCAGCAGCCAAGTTGGTGTTACTAGCCGTACTGAGCAGTTCTTC. Translating it yields CASSQVGVTSRTEQFF.

This sequence joins TRBV7-8 and TRBJ1-4; D not certain. Germline CDR1 SGHVS, CDR2 FQNEAQ. Trimming took off 1 base at V and 4 bases at J, with 16 bases between the two ends. CDR3 size: 17 residues. CDR3 bases: TGTGCCAGCAGCTTAGTGCGCTTGGGTACCCATAATGAAAAACTGTTTTTT. As protein: CASSLVRLGTHNEKLFF.

This clonotype was seen more than once but under ten times. The chain is built from TRBV20-1 and TRBJ2-1, with 7 nucleotides matching TRBD2. With V trimmed by 5 bases and J by 2 bases, 3 bases remained unmatched. This CDR3 has 13 amino acids. Germline V CDR1 and CDR2: DFQATT, SNEGSKA (reference sequence). The CDR3 protein is CSAHRGAYNEQFF. For the CDR3, the DNA is TGCAGTGCTCACCGGGGGGCCTACAATGAGCAGTTCTTC.

This clonotype was counted many times. The chain combines TRBV7-9 with TRBJ1-6; D is uncertain. Germline CDR1 and CDR2: SEHNR and FQNEAQ (reference sequence). The CDR3 extends over 13 amino acids. The V end was cut by 5 bases, the J end by 14 bases, with 16 bases between. CDR3 DNA: TGTGCCAGCAGCCCCAGACCCGACCTGGCCCTCCACTTT. This gives the protein CASSPRPDLALHF.

The gene calls are TRBV6-1 and TRBJ1-5; perhaps TRBD1 as D (6 bases). CDR3 size: 15 residues. Germline V gives CDR1 MNHNS, CDR2 SASEGT. The V end was cut by 6 bases, the J end by 4 bases, with 16 bases between. CDR3 bases: TGTGCCAGCAGGAGAACCGGGACACAGAATCAGCCCCAGCATTTT. Translation: CASRRTGTQNQPQHF.

This clonotype was found a few times. The chain joins TRBV12-3 or TRBV12-4 to TRBJ1-1; D remains ambiguous. The ends were cut back, 3 bases at V and 11 bases at J, with 10 bases in the middle. This CDR3 has 11 residues. CDR3 DNA sequence: TGTGCCAGCAGTTTTGAGGTTCGCGCTTTCTTT. Protein product: CASSFEVRAFF.

The chain links TRBV5-6 to TRBJ2-5; 7 bases line up with TRBD1. The length of the CDR3 is 15 residues. J lost 5 bases, V lost 0 bases, and 7 bases had no gene match. Looked up from germline, CDR1 is SGHDT and CDR2 is YYEEEE. CDR3 nucleotides: TGTGCCAGCAGCTTGGGTAGGGGGCGTGTGGAGACCCAGTACTTC. It encodes CASSLGRGRVETQYF. The full variable domain, completed using reference TRBV5-6 and TRBJ2-5, is DAGVTQSPTHLIKTRGQQVTLRCSPKSGHDTVSWYQQALGQGPQFIFQYYEEEERQRGNFPDRFSGHQFPNYSSELNVNALLLGDSALYLCASSLGRGRVETQYFGPGTRLLVL.

This rearrangement joins TRBV10-3 to TRBJ1-3; 7 bases line up with TRBD1. In germline, CDR1 is ENHRY, CDR2 SYGVKD. The CDR3 contains 15 residues. After removal of 6 bases from V and 0 bases from J, the junction contained 5 bases not matched to a gene. CDR3 coding DNA: TGTGCCATCAGCCCGGGACAGAACTCTGGAAACACCATATATTTT. As protein: CAISPGQNSGNTIYF.

In its sample, this clonotype was seen a few times. The chain joins TRBV6-2 or TRBV6-3 to TRBJ2-5, with D possibly matching TRBD2 (5 bases). V was trimmed by 6 bases and J by 1 base, leaving 9 bases between them. Germline V gene lookup returns CDR1 MNHEY and CDR2 SVGEGT. The CDR3 is made up of 13 amino acids. CDR3 region: CASRELVQETQYF. CDR3 nucleotide sequence: TGTGCCAGCAGGGAACTAGTCCAAGAGACCCAGTACTTC.

In its sample, this clonotype was seen a few times. The chain carries TRBV6-1 and TRBJ2-1; 7 bases map to TRBD2. With V trimmed by 6 bases and J by 8 bases, 13 bases remained unmatched. Germline assignment: CDR1 MNHNS and CDR2 SASEGT. CDR3 length: 15 residues. The CDR3 DNA sequence: TGTGCCAGCAGACTGGGCCGGGGGGTTTATTATGAGCAGTTCTTC. It specifies CASRLGRGVYYEQFF.

The chain couples TRBV10-3 to TRBJ2-7; 13 bases match TRBD2. Looked up from germline, CDR1 is ENHRY and CDR2 is SYGVKD. CDR3 size: 17 residues. After removal of 4 bases from V and 3 bases from J, the junction contained 9 bases not matched to a gene. The CDR3 bases are TGTGCCATCAGTGGATCGGGACTAGCGGGACGGGTCTACGAGCAGTACTTC. Amino acid sequence: CAISGSGLAGRVYEQYF.

The chain couples TRBV7-2 to TRBJ2-7; TRBD1 aligns across 8 bases. Germline CDR1 SGHTA, CDR2 FQGNSA. Trimming took 2 bases from V and 5 from J; bases not matched to a gene: 8. The CDR3 loop spans 15 amino acids. CDR3 coding DNA: TGTGCCAGCAGCTTAAGTGGACAGGGACTGAACGAGCAGTACTTC. The encoded protein is CASSLSGQGLNEQYF.

This clonotype appeared a few times. The CDR3 loop is CASSARITANTEAFF. The CDR3 nucleotides are TGTGCCAGCAGCGCCAGAATTACAGCTAACACTGAAGCTTTCTTT. The chain carries TRBV7-2 and TRBJ1-1; D remains ambiguous. This CDR3 spans 15 amino acids. With 5 bases removed from V and 2 bases from J, the gap between germline ends came to 15 bases. Germline CDR1 SGHTA, CDR2 FQGNSA.

The V call is TRBV3-1, the J call TRBJ1-2; 7 bases agree with TRBD1. CDR1 is LGHDT, CDR2 YNNKEL, per germline (reference sequence). The CDR3 loop spans 20 amino acids. The ends lost 0 bases at V and 0 bases at J; junction bases unmatched: 16. CDR3 sequence (DNA): TGTGCCAGCAGCCAAGACCGCGGCTGGGACAGCTCCTTAGCTAACTATGGCTACACCTTC. This gives the protein CASSQDRGWDSSLANYGYTF.

To note about this clonotype: The conserved phenylalanine or tryptophan normally closing the CDR3 is absent here, so this likely arose from a read error. The CDR3 nucleotides read TGTGCCAGCTCACCGCCCGACAGGGGTAGCGAGCAGTACTCC. It encodes CASSPPDRGSEQYS. V gene TRBV18 combines with J gene TRBJ2-7; TRBD1 matches 8 bases. Looked up from germline, CDR1 is KGHSH and CDR2 is LQKENI. The ends lost 3 bases at V and 6 bases at J; junction bases unmatched: 7. This CDR3 has 14 amino acids.

This chain connects TRBV4-3 to TRBJ1-2; unclear D gene. From germline, CDR1 is LGHNA and CDR2 YSLEER. V was shortened by 1 base and J by 3 bases, with 12 bases between the two germline ends. The CDR3 spans 15 residues. The CDR3: CASSQAVTEDYGYTF. The CDR3 DNA follows: TGCGCCAGCAGCCAAGCGGTTACGGAGGACTATGGCTACACCTTC.

The V gene is TRBV6-5, the J gene TRBJ1-1, with D perhaps TRBD1 (5 bases). The V gene lost 2 bases and the J gene lost 8 bases, with 18 bases spanning the gap. The CDR3 length is 15 residues. Per germline, CDR1 MNHEY and CDR2 SVGAGI. The CDR3 sequence: CASSYARQTDREAFF. DNA of the CDR3: TGTGCCAGCAGTTACGCTCGACAGACCGATAGAGAAGCTTTCTTT.

This clonotype was counted a few times. V and J are TRBV10-3 and TRBJ1-2; 7 bases agree with TRBD1. Trimming cost V 6 bases and J 1 base; bases outside gene matches: 8. The CDR3 extends over 15 amino acids. Germline CDR1 is ENHRY and CDR2 is SYGVKD. CDR3 DNA: TGTGCCATCAGGATTGACAGGGAATTTAACTATGGCTACACCTTC. It specifies CAIRIDREFNYGYTF.

This clonotype was picked up a small number of times. The chain employs TRBV6-1 and TRBJ2-2; 12 bases map to TRBD1. The trim removed 5 bases at V and 6 bases at J, leaving 4 bases unmatched. CDR1 is MNHNS, CDR2 SASEGT, per germline. The CDR3 runs to 15 residues. The CDR3 DNA sequence: TGTGCCAGCAGTAGCCGGGACAGGGGGCCCGGGGAGCTGTTTTTT. This codes for CASSSRDRGPGELFF.